This T cell receptor (beta chain) was obtained from a study of blood T cells in healthy people across ages. A second PCR, run for about 6 to 11 cycles, used a sample-barcoded 5' primer plus a J-beta primer mix. Each CDR3 protein is one row after TCRdb ran MiXCR on the 5' RACE reads. The table records about 750,000 distinct CDR3 sequences, 50% to 65% of them present only once. In regard to this clonotype: Its target is not known.

General study results and limits: Donors of long life had a larger count of naive CD4+ cells and greater diversity than aged donors. Per million T cells, the diversity of TCR beta decreased roughly linearly as age advanced. Total diversity from one million sequenced T cells was likely underestimated.

Trimming cost V 0 bases and J 10 bases, with 10 bases left between them. The CDR3 spans 13 residues. The V gene's germline CDR1 is PRHDT and CDR2 FYEKMQ (reference sequence). Donors gave roughly 10 milliliters of peripheral blood apiece. V is TRBV13 and J is TRBJ2-1, with D tentatively TRBD2 (5 bases). Material for sequencing was blood. The receptor comes from an older man in good health. CDR3 in DNA: TGTGCCAGCAGCTTAGGAGGCGGAGGAGAGCAGTTCTTC. Protein sequence: CASSLGGGGEQFF.